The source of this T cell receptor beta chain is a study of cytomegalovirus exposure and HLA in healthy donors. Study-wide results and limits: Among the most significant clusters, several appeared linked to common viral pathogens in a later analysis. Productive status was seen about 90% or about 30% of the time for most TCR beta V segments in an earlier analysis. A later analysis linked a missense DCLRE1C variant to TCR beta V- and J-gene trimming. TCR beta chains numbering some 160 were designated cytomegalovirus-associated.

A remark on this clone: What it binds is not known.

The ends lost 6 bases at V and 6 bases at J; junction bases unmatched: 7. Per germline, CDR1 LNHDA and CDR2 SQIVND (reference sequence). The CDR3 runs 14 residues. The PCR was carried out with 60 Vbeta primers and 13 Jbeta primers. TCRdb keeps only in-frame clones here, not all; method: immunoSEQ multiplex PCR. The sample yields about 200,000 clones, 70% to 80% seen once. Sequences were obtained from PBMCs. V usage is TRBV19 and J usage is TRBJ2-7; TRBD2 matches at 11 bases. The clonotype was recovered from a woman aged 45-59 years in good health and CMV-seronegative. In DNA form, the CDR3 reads TGTGCCAGTAGCCGTAGCGGGAGGGCCGGCGAGCAGTACTTC. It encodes CASSRSGRAGEQYF.